The 16 T cell receptor beta chains in this list originate from one sample, sequenced in a study of blood T cell repertoires in COVID-19 (dated by TCRdb to about 2020). To prepare the library, the immunoSEQ multiplex PCR assay was applied. TCRdb took this table from immuneACCESS and kept in-frame rearrangements with V and J called. Such tables lack part of the clones; where checked against another copy, unresolved V genes explain under half of the gap, and the rest is unexplained. Counted in this sample were roughly 110,000 clones; around 88% of them appeared once. Of the sample, 6.8% is held by the ten largest clones. Material: peripheral blood. All receptors come from a man aged 50 to 60 with active or convalescent COVID-19.

The chain couples TRBV5-1 to TRBJ1-3, with D possibly TRBD1 on 6 matching bases. CDR1 is SGHRS, CDR2 YFSETQ, per germline. The germline V and J ends were trimmed by 4 bases and 0 bases, with 11 bases remaining between them. The CDR3 runs 15 residues. The CDR3 loop reads CASSLGQTSGNTIYF. The CDR3 DNA is TGCGCCAGCAGCCTCGGACAGACCTCTGGAAACACCATATATTTT.

In its sample, this clone was seen once. This sequence joins TRBV6-5 and TRBJ2-7; 8 bases align to TRBD1. The CDR3 covers 15 residues. Germline loops: CDR1 MNHEY, CDR2 SVGAGI. Trimming at V came to 6 bases and at J to 6 bases, leaving 13 bases not matched to a gene. This CDR3 is CASSQYDRGITEQYF. CDR3 bases: TGTGCCAGCAGCCAGTATGACAGGGGCATAACCGAGCAGTACTTC.

This clone was found once. This chain uses TRBV7-2 with TRBJ2-3, with D possibly TRBD2 on 6 matching bases. V dropped 0 bases and J dropped 5 bases, with 9 bases sitting between them. The CDR3 extends over 14 amino acids. Germline CDR1 reads SGHTA; CDR2 reads FQGNSA. CDR3 sequence reads: CASSLAAGRDTQYF. In nucleotides, the CDR3 is TGTGCCAGCAGCTTAGCAGCGGGCCGAGATACGCAGTATTTT.

This clone showed up just a few times. The chain carries TRBV5-6 and TRBJ2-3; the D is unclear. CDR3 size: 15 residues. The V gene's germline CDR1 is SGHDT and CDR2 YYEEEE. The V end was cut by 4 bases, the J end by 1 base, with 13 bases between. The CDR3 nucleotides are TGTGCCAGCAGCGGTCTCCGGAGAGGCACAGATACGCAGTATTTT. It yields the protein CASSGLRRGTDTQYF.

This clone appeared a few times. The chain links TRBV20-1 to TRBJ1-1, with D hard to call. Germline V lookup: CDR1 DFQATT, CDR2 SNEGSKA (reference sequence). Trimming cost V 3 bases and J 5 bases, with 7 bases left between them. The CDR3 runs 11 residues. The CDR3 here is CSASGETEAFF. The CDR3 coding sequence is TGCAGTGCTAGTGGGGAGACTGAAGCTTTCTTT.

J is TRBJ1-2 and V is TRBV19, with D maybe TRBD1 (5 bases). Trimming took off 2 bases at V and 4 bases at J, with 14 bases between the two ends. CDR3 length: 15 residues. Looked up from germline, CDR1 is LNHDA and CDR2 is SQIVND (reference sequence). CDR3 amino acids: CASSISYSGVYGYTF. CDR3 in DNA: TGTGCCAGTAGTATATCTTATTCGGGGGTCTATGGCTACACCTTC.

The chain is built from TRBV7-9 and TRBJ1-1; D possibly corresponds to TRBD1 (6 bases). Germline V CDR1 and CDR2: SEHNR, FQNEAQ (reference sequence). V was clipped by 4 bases and J by 3 bases, with 18 bases between them. The CDR3 is made up of 16 amino acids. This CDR3 reads CASSSDRRGTHTEAFF. CDR3 in DNA: TGTGCCAGCAGCTCAGACAGGCGGGGGACCCACACTGAAGCTTTCTTT. Looking up the rest from reference TRBV7-9 and TRBJ1-1 gives the full variable domain: DTGVSQNPRHKITKRGQNVTFRCDPISEHNRLYWYRQTLGQGPEFLTYFQNEAQLEKSRLLSDRFSAERPKGSFSTLEIQRTEQGDSAMYLCASSSDRRGTHTEAFFGQGTRLTVV.

The rearrangement links TRBV6-2 or TRBV6-3 to TRBJ2-3, with 9 positions matching TRBD2. CDR3 length: 16 amino acids. Germline-derived CDR1 and CDR2 are MNHEY and SVGEGT. Trimming cost V 2 bases and J 0 bases; bases outside gene matches: 3. For the CDR3, the DNA is TGTGCCAGCAGTTACGAAGCGGGAGGTAGCACAGATACGCAGTATTTT. This codes for CASSYEAGGSTDTQYF.

The chain is built from TRBV27 and TRBJ2-4; 9 positions match TRBD1. The germline gives CDR1 MNHEY, CDR2 SMNVEV (reference sequence). The CDR3 contains 18 residues. Losses at the gene ends were 4 bases for V and 1 base for J; bases not matched to a gene: 11. CDR3 residues: CASSSYRDRVAAKNIQYF. The CDR3 nucleotides are TGTGCCAGCAGTTCATACCGGGACAGGGTCGCTGCCAAAAACATTCAGTACTTC.

This clone was detected once. This chain links TRBV6-5 with TRBJ2-1; TRBD2 matches at 8 bases. The CDR3 is made up of 14 amino acids. Looked up from germline, CDR1 is MNHEY and CDR2 is SVGAGI. V lost 0 bases, J lost 15 bases, and 10 bases stayed unmatched. The CDR3 region is CASSYSLNSGIPFF. The CDR3 DNA reads TGTGCCAGCAGTTACTCCCTGAATAGCGGGATTCCGTTCTTC.

The chain has TRBV14 and TRBJ2-7; tentatively, D is TRBD2 (6 bases). This CDR3 contains 12 residues. The germline gives CDR1 SGHDN, CDR2 FVKESK. V lost 0 bases, J lost 6 bases, and 6 bases lay in between. CDR3 residues: CASSQDSGEQYF. Written as DNA, the CDR3 is TGTGCCAGCAGCCAAGATAGCGGCGAGCAGTACTTC.

This clone showed up just once. At one of its ends the junction is not consistent with the germline gene, which may arise from a read error. The chain couples TRBV3-1 (or the pseudogene TRBV3-2) to TRBJ2-5; 10 bases fit TRBD2. Germline CDR1 is LGHDT and CDR2 is YNNKEL (reference sequence). The CDR3 length is 19 residues. CDR3 residues: CASSQDTPVGLAVQETQYF. In DNA form, the CDR3 reads TGTGCCAGCAGCCAAGATACCCCGGTAGGACTAGCGGTTCAAGAGACTCAGTACTTC.

The V call is TRBV28, the J call TRBJ2-1; weak D call: TRBD2 (5 bases). The CDR3 is 14 amino acids. Germline values: CDR1 MDHEN, CDR2 SYDVKM. V was shortened by 6 bases and J by 6 bases, with 15 bases between the two germline ends. CDR3 sequence reads: CASSTLDYANEQFF. CDR3 sequence (DNA): TGTGCCAGCAGCACCCTCGACTACGCCAATGAGCAGTTCTTC.

This clone was recorded only once. This sequence joins TRBV19 and TRBJ1-2; D ambiguous. Germline-derived CDR1 and CDR2 are LNHDA and SQIVND (reference sequence). This CDR3 is 16 amino acids long. Trimming took 3 bases from V and 3 from J, leaving 17 bases between them. The CDR3 region has the DNA TGTGCCAGTAGTATGGCGGGTCTCCAGTCTGACTATGGCTACACCTTC. Translating it yields CASSMAGLQSDYGYTF.

The chain carries TRBV5-1 and TRBJ1-5; 9 bases fit TRBD1. The CDR3 spans 14 residues. V trimming: 4 bases; J trimming: 6 bases; junction bases outside the gene matches: 5. CDR1 SGHRS and CDR2 YFSETQ come from the germline V gene. CDR3 in DNA: TGCGCCAGCAGCCTCGGGACAGGGTTTCAGCCCCAGCATTTT. Amino acids: CASSLGTGFQPQHF.

The chain employs TRBV6-5 and TRBJ1-2; D not certain. The CDR3 runs 13 residues. V lost 11 bases, J lost 8 bases, and 21 bases lay in between. Germline V gene sequence: CDR1 MNHEY, CDR2 SVGAGI. DNA for the CDR3: TGTGCCTCGACGAACCGGGAAACCGGGGGCTACACCTTC. This codes for CASTNRETGGYTF.